The source of this T cell receptor beta chain is a study of T cell repertoires in cytomegalovirus infection. Points from the study as a whole: CMV-specific TCR beta clonotypes restricted by HLA-C were the ones dominating the ex vivo response.

Looked up from germline, CDR1 is MNHEY and CDR2 is SMNVEV (reference sequence). Trimming took 7 bases from V and 11 from J; bases not matched to a gene: 13. The CDR3 is made up of 13 amino acids. The table lists this clonotype with a few counts. Its antigen is unidentified. TCRdb ran MiXCR on the reads and lists one entry per CDR3 protein. The profile shows about 600,000 distinct CDR3 sequences, around 24% of them singletons. The rearrangement links TRBV27 to TRBJ1-2; 7 bases align to TRBD1. The sample comprised CD8+ T cells from PBMCs. The sequence derives from a human donor in good health (CMV status not recorded). Some clones in this sample may be carry-over from other donors' samples. CDR3 residues: CASTSVGGSGYTF. The CDR3 nucleotides are TGTGCCAGCACCTCGGTAGGGGGCTCTGGGTACACCTTC.